In this sample, the clone carrying this T cell receptor (beta chain) turned up many times. The antigen remains unidentified. This sample is drawn from a study of molecular identifiers for immune sequencing clone quantification. Libraries from naive CD8 cells were generated from approximately 20,000 to 1,000,000 sorted cells (with 10%, 30% or 50% RNA). Overall study findings and caveats: Clones above 20 RNA copies held over 97% of effector molecules, under 1% in naive cells. Highly expanded clone sizes could be underestimated by identical TCR molecules sharing a barcode.

The CDR3 loop spans 15 amino acids. V lost 3 bases to trimming and J lost 4 bases; unmatched junction nucleotides: 3. Germline V gene sequence: CDR1 SGHVS, CDR2 FNYEAQ. It was with previously described methods and listed TCR primers that bulk TCR libraries were made. TCRdb re-analysed the PCR reads in MiXCR, keeping a single row per CDR3 protein. The data contain fewer than 25,000 distinct CDR3 sequences, more than 15% of them seen just once; the ten biggest clones take up 0.99%. V and J are TRBV7-6 and TRBJ2-6; 7 positions match TRBD1. The receptor comes from a human donor in good health. Some libraries in this study had Jurkat cell RNA spiked in. The sample consisted of naive CD8+ T cells from blood, with Jurkat cell RNA spiked in. The subset is: FACS-sorted CD8+CD4-CCR7+CD45RA+ naive T cells. The chain's CDR3 is CASSFRTGGANVLTF. CDR3 bases: TGTGCCAGCAGCTTCAGGACAGGAGGGGCCAACGTCCTGACTTTC.